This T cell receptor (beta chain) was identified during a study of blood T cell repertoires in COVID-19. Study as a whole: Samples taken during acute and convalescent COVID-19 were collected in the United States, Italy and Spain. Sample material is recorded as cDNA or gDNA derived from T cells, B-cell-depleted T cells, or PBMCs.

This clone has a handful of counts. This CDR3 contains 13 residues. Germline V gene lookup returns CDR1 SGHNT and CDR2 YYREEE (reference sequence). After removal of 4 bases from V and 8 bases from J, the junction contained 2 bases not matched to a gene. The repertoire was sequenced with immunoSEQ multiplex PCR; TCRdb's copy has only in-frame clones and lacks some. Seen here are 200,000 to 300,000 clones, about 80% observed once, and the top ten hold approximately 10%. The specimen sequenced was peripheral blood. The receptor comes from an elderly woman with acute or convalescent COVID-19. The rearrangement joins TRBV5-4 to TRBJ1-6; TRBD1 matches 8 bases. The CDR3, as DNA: TGTGCCAGCAGCAGGGGACAGGATTCACCCCTCCACTTT. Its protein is CASSRGQDSPLHF.